The 30 T cell receptor beta chains presented below share a single source sample, sequenced in a study of cytomegalovirus exposure and HLA in healthy donors. Use of 60 Vbeta and 13 Jbeta primers characterized the PCR. TCRdb's copy holds only in-frame clones and misses some; the assay was immunoSEQ multiplex PCR. The table records approximately 210,000 clones, about four fifths of them present only once. Sequenced sample: PBMCs. These TCRs come from a man aged 35 to 55 in good health and CMV-seropositive.

The rearrangement links TRBV7-2 to TRBJ2-3, with D tentatively TRBD1 (6 bases). Trimming left V 4 bases short and J 0 bases short, with 14 bases between. Germline values: CDR1 SGHTA, CDR2 FQGNSA. The CDR3 covers 16 residues. CDR3 residues: CASSSTQGSSTDTQYF. DNA for the CDR3: TGTGCCAGCAGCTCCACACAGGGTTCCAGCACAGATACGCAGTATTTT.

This chain uses TRBV6-5 with TRBJ2-7, with TRBD1 matching over 7 bases. The germline V gene encodes CDR1 MNHEY and CDR2 SVGAGI. There are 13 residues in the CDR3. Germline trimming cut 2 bases from V and 3 bases from J; bases unmatched to any gene: 1. This CDR3 reads CASSYRDSYEQYF. The CDR3 DNA is TGTGCCAGCAGTTACCGGGACAGCTACGAGCAGTACTTC.

The V gene is TRBV12-5, the J gene TRBJ1-1, with D maybe TRBD1 (6 bases). The V gene's germline CDR1 is LGHNT and CDR2 FRNRAP. V was trimmed by 1 base and J by 10 bases, leaving 10 bases between them. The CDR3 covers 12 residues. The CDR3 nucleotides read TGTGCTAGTGGTTTGGATCAGGGGAGAGCTTTCTTT. Protein product: CASGLDQGRAFF.

This clone was found a few times. CDR3 protein: CASSFGPAEAFF. The CDR3, as DNA: TGTGCCAGCAGCTTCGGTCCGGCTGAAGCTTTCTTT. The rearrangement uses TRBV11-3 and TRBJ1-1; D is undetermined. CDR1 and CDR2 from the germline V gene are SGHNT and YENEEA. V lost 3 bases to trimming and J lost 6 bases, with 8 bases between them. The CDR3 has 12 amino acids.

The V gene is TRBV13, the J gene TRBJ2-5; D may be TRBD1 (6 bases). The end of the DNA is better explained by TRBJ2-7, so the J call may be wrong. CDR1 is PRHDT and CDR2 is FYEKMQ in the germline V gene (reference sequence). The CDR3 length is 14 residues. The CDR3 DNA follows: TGTGCCAGCAGCGTAGACAGGAGCTCCTACGAGCAGTACTTC. Residues: CASSVDRSSYEQYF.

J is TRBJ2-1 and V is TRBV10-3; 7 bases are a match to TRBD2. The germline CDR1 and CDR2 sequences are ENHRY and SYGVKD. With 8 bases clipped from V and 10 bases from J, the junction kept 8 bases outside the gene matches. This CDR3 has 12 residues. In DNA form, the CDR3 reads TGTGCCATCTCTGGCGGGAGCAACGAGCAGTTCTTC. This translates into CAISGGSNEQFF.

The V and J genes are TRBV4-1 and TRBJ1-5, with D perhaps TRBD1 (6 bases). This CDR3 region has 17 residues. V was pared by 1 base and J by 8 bases, with 21 bases between. The germline CDR1 and CDR2 sequences are MGHRA and YSYEKL. The CDR3 DNA reads as TGCGCCAGCAGCCAAGTCCTCGGGGGGGGGCAGGAGGAGCCCCAGCATTTT. This codes for CASSQVLGGGQEEPQHF.

This clone has at least ten counts. The V and J genes are TRBV6-1 and TRBJ2-7; D gene uncertain. The length of the CDR3 is 12 residues. Looked up from germline, CDR1 is MNHNS and CDR2 is SASEGT. V lost 2 bases and J 2 bases, leaving 4 bases between the germline ends. Written as DNA, the CDR3 is TGTGCCAGCAGTGAATCAACCTACGAGCAGTACTTC. The encoded protein is CASSESTYEQYF.

This clone was found a few times. The gene calls are TRBV18 and TRBJ2-3; perhaps TRBD1 as D (6 bases). This CDR3 is 18 amino acids long. Germline assignment: CDR1 KGHSH and CDR2 LQKENI. Trimming stripped 2 bases from V and 0 bases from J, with 18 bases between. CDR3 protein: CASSPSGRGDPSTDTQYF. CDR3 coding DNA: TGTGCCAGCTCACCATCGGGCAGGGGAGACCCCAGCACAGATACGCAGTATTTT.

This CDR3 is CASSLSGQDHYGYTF. The CDR3 coding sequence is TGCGCCAGCAGCTTGTCGGGACAGGACCACTATGGCTACACCTTC. The chain has TRBV5-1 and TRBJ1-2, with 8 bases lining up with TRBD1. The CDR3 is made up of 15 amino acids. Germline trimming cut 1 base from V and 3 bases from J; bases unmatched to any gene: 5. Germline V gene sequence: CDR1 SGHRS, CDR2 YFSETQ.

This clone turned up a few times. The chain combines TRBV7-2 with TRBJ2-2; D might be TRBD1 (6 bases). Between the trimmed V and J ends, which lost 2 bases and 0 bases, there was a span of 7 bases. The CDR3 has 15 amino acids. Germline V gene sequence: CDR1 SGHTA, CDR2 FQGNSA. The CDR3 nucleotides are TGTGCCAGCAGCTTAAACAGGGCGAACACCGGGGAGCTGTTTTTT. It encodes CASSLNRANTGELFF.

The V call is TRBV6-1, the J call TRBJ2-7, with TRBD2 matching over 11 bases. The CDR3 length is 17 residues. Germline V gives CDR1 MNHNS, CDR2 SASEGT. V lost 4 bases, J lost 3 bases, and 11 bases stayed unmatched. The CDR3 sequence: CASSGLAGPGGDYEQYV. The CDR3 DNA is TGTGCCAGCAGTGGACTAGCGGGACCAGGCGGAGACTACGAGCAGTACGTC.

In its sample, this clone was seen a few times. V gene TRBV19 combines with J gene TRBJ1-1, with 7 bases identical to TRBD1. Losses at the gene ends were 6 bases for V and 4 bases for J; bases not matched to a gene: 8. The CDR3 consists of 14 residues. CDR1 and CDR2 from the germline V gene are LNHDA and SQIVND (reference sequence). CDR3 region: CASRRQGRGTEAFF. The DNA for the CDR3 is TGTGCCAGTAGGAGACAGGGAAGGGGCACTGAAGCTTTCTTT.

V gene TRBV28 combines with J gene TRBJ1-2, with D unclear. CDR3 length: 13 residues. Germline V CDR1 and CDR2: MDHEN, SYDVKM. Trimming took off 6 bases at V and 1 base at J, with 9 bases between the two ends. The CDR3, as DNA: TGTGCCAGCAGACGGACTAGTAACTATGGCTACACCTTC. It yields the protein CASRRTSNYGYTF.

A word on this clone: One end of the junction fails to match germline, which may point to a read error. This chain links TRBV7-9 with TRBJ1-5, with 8 nucleotides matching TRBD1. The germline gives CDR1 SEHNR, CDR2 FQNEAQ (reference sequence). The CDR3 has 16 amino acids. The CDR3 DNA sequence: TGTTCCAGCAGCTTAGGACAGGGAAGTGGCAATCAGCCCCAGCATTTT. Protein sequence: CSSSLGQGSGNQPQHF. Drawing the rest from reference TRBV7-9 and TRBJ1-5, the complete variable domain is DTGVSQNPRHKITKRGQNVTFRCDPISEHNRLYWYRQTLGQGPEFLTYFQNEAQLEKSRLLSDRFSAERPKGSFSTLEIQRTEQGDSAMYLCSSSLGQGSGNQPQHFGDGTRLSIL.

The chain joins TRBV11-2 to TRBJ1-2; TRBD1 agrees at 7 bases. The CDR3 is 14 amino acids. Germline CDR1 SGHAT, CDR2 FQNNGV. The J segment lost 5 bases and the V segment lost 2 bases, leaving 5 bases of the junction unmatched. CDR3: CASSLRQGVYGYTF. The CDR3 nucleotides read TGTGCCAGCAGCTTAAGACAGGGTGTTTATGGCTACACCTTC.

This chain links TRBV27 with TRBJ2-1, with 14 bases aligning to TRBD2. V was pared by 0 bases and J by 6 bases, with 7 bases of the junction left unmatched. CDR3 size: 18 residues. Per the germline V gene, CDR1 is MNHEY and CDR2 is SMNVEV (reference sequence). The CDR3 protein is CASSLSGTSGSYPNEQFF. CDR3 coding DNA: TGTGCCAGCAGTTTATCCGGGACTAGCGGGAGTTATCCCAATGAGCAGTTCTTC.

The rearrangement uses TRBV5-1 and TRBJ2-3; TRBD2 agrees at 10 bases. There are 16 residues in the CDR3. The V segment lost 6 bases and the J segment 4 bases; nucleotides outside the gene matches: 11. The V gene's germline CDR1 is SGHRS and CDR2 YFSETQ. The CDR3 nucleotides read TGCGCCAGCACCCCAAGGGGAGCGGGAGGGTCAGATACGCAGTATTTT. This codes for CASTPRGAGGSDTQYF.

This sequence joins TRBV4-1 and TRBJ2-6; possibly TRBD2 for D (6 bases). Germline assignment: CDR1 MGHRA and CDR2 YSYEKL. This CDR3 region has 17 residues. The V end was cut by 1 base, the J end by 0 bases, with 10 bases between. The CDR3: CASSQGRGSSGANVLTF. DNA for the CDR3: TGCGCCAGCAGCCAAGGGCGGGGAAGCTCTGGGGCCAACGTCCTGACTTTC.

V gene TRBV5-1 combines with J gene TRBJ2-7, with TRBD1 matching 7 bases. The CDR3 has 15 amino acids. The germline V gene has CDR1 SGHRS and CDR2 YFSETQ. The ends lost 6 bases at V and 5 bases at J; junction bases unmatched: 14. The CDR3 sequence: CASTYDGTDGNEQYF. The CDR3 DNA follows: TGCGCCAGCACCTATGACGGGACAGACGGCAACGAGCAGTACTTC.

This clone showed up just a few times. The rearrangement links TRBV5-4 to TRBJ1-1; possibly TRBD1 for D (5 bases). Germline V lookup: CDR1 SGHNT, CDR2 YYREEE (reference sequence). This CDR3 is built from 13 residues. V was pared by 0 bases and J by 10 bases, with 13 bases between. CDR3: CASSLARSTGAFF. CDR3 coding DNA: TGTGCCAGCAGCTTGGCCAGGTCTACAGGAGCTTTCTTT.

The chain recombines TRBV5-1 with TRBJ2-2; D remains ambiguous. Trimming removed 5 bases at V and 0 bases at J, with 8 bases between. CDR1 and CDR2 from the germline V gene are SGHRS and YFSETQ. This CDR3 spans 14 amino acids. CDR3 nucleotides: TGCGCCAGCAGTCCCGGGTCGAACACCGGGGAGCTGTTTTTT. Amino acid sequence: CASSPGSNTGELFF.

The chain employs TRBV6-6 and TRBJ2-7; 7 bases map to TRBD2. The CDR3 totals 13 residues. Germline-derived CDR1 and CDR2 are MNHNY and SVGAGI (reference sequence). The V and J ends lost 7 bases and 4 bases, in that order; junction bases with no gene match: 7. This CDR3 is CASINERGYEQYF. For the CDR3, the DNA is TGTGCCAGCATCAACGAGCGGGGTTACGAGCAGTACTTC.

V is TRBV2 and J is TRBJ1-2; D is unclear. Deletions cut 2 bases from V and 6 bases from J, with 10 bases between. The CDR3 is 13 amino acids. Germline loops: CDR1 SNHLY, CDR2 FYNNEI. The CDR3 is CASSESAIDGYTF. The CDR3 region has the DNA TGTGCCAGCAGTGAATCTGCTATAGATGGCTACACCTTC.

This clone was picked up a small number of times. V is TRBV6-1 and J is TRBJ2-7; the D is unclear. Germline V gene lookup returns CDR1 MNHNS and CDR2 SASEGT. The V gene lost 8 bases and the J gene lost 2 bases, with 13 bases spanning the gap. The CDR3 is made up of 13 amino acids. The CDR3 is CASCQGEAYEQYF. The DNA of the CDR3 is TGTGCCAGCTGCCAAGGAGAGGCCTACGAGCAGTACTTC.

The chain has TRBV4-1 and TRBJ2-1, with 7 bases that match TRBD2. The length of the CDR3 is 16 residues. V lost 4 bases to trimming and J lost 7 bases; unmatched junction nucleotides: 13. Per the germline V gene, CDR1 is MGHRA and CDR2 is YSYEKL. The CDR3 sequence is CASSLPGGPRGNEQFF. CDR3 DNA: TGCGCCAGCAGCCTCCCGGGAGGCCCTCGGGGGAATGAGCAGTTCTTC.

The chain is built from TRBV4-1 and TRBJ2-1; possibly TRBD2 for D (5 bases). This CDR3 contains 17 residues. V was cut by 0 bases and J by 0 bases, with 12 bases left in between. CDR1 and CDR2 (germline): MGHRA, YSYEKL. Written as DNA, the CDR3 is TGCGCCAGCAGCCAAGATCCGAGCGGAAGCTCCTACAATGAGCAGTTCTTC. It translates to CASSQDPSGSSYNEQFF.

The CDR3, as DNA: TGCAGCGTTGATGGGGGCAACTGGAAAGAGACCCAGTACTTC. Amino acid sequence: CSVDGGNWKETQYF. V usage is TRBV29-1 and J usage is TRBJ2-5, with D possibly TRBD1 on 6 matching bases. The V and J ends lost 3 bases and 3 bases respectively, with 14 bases between them. This CDR3 is built from 14 residues. Per germline, CDR1 SQVTM and CDR2 ANQGSEA.

This clone was counted only a few times. This chain joins TRBV7-6 and TRBJ2-1, with D possibly TRBD2 on 5 matching bases. Trimming stripped 5 bases from V and 7 bases from J, with 15 bases between. The CDR3 extends over 14 amino acids. Germline values: CDR1 SGHVS, CDR2 FNYEAQ. Written as DNA, the CDR3 is TGTGCCAGCAGCACTGGACTTGTTGGAAATGAGCAGTTCTTC. Amino acid sequence: CASSTGLVGNEQFF.

This rearrangement joins TRBV2 to TRBJ1-1; D is undetermined. The CDR3 is 12 residues long. Per germline, CDR1 SNHLY and CDR2 FYNNEI. Trimming took off 4 bases at V and 1 base at J, with 4 bases between the two ends. The CDR3 sequence is CASSGQNTEAFF. The CDR3 DNA sequence: TGTGCCAGCAGTGGACAGAACACTGAAGCTTTCTTT.